Each of the 13 T cell receptor beta chains below was sequenced from the same sample in a study of identical twins. TCRdb passed the 5' RACE reads through MiXCR, listing each CDR3 protein once. The repertoire consists of about 730,000 distinct CDR3 sequences, with around 20% occurring once and the leading ten covering approximately 4.5%. The sample was also linked to a second study, of T cells expressing NK-cell markers.

Input material: PBMCs. These receptors were collected from a woman aged 18-30 years in good health.

The sample holds one count of this clonotype. The genes are TRBV7-6 and TRBJ2-7, with 7 positions matching TRBD2. J was trimmed by 7 bases and V by 0 bases; bases with no gene match: 6. The CDR3 runs to 14 residues. The germline V gene encodes CDR1 SGHVS and CDR2 FNYEAQ. As DNA, the CDR3 is TGTGCCAGCAGCTTAGCGCCTAGCGGCTGGGAGCAGTACTTC. Residues: CASSLAPSGWEQYF.

J is TRBJ2-1 and V is TRBV5-1; possible D gene TRBD2, 6 bases. CDR1 and CDR2 from the germline V gene are SGHRS and YFSETQ. The CDR3 is 14 residues long. V was cut by 0 bases and J by 5 bases, with 9 bases left in between. The CDR3 loop reads CASSLGPGDNEQFF. The CDR3 bases are TGCGCCAGCAGCTTGGGGCCGGGAGACAATGAGCAGTTCTTC.

The chain joins TRBV10-3 to TRBJ2-3, with TRBD2 identical over 7 bases. CDR1 is ENHRY and CDR2 is SYGVKD in the germline V gene. The CDR3 length is 13 residues. With V trimmed by 6 bases and J by 5 bases, 5 bases remained unmatched. In DNA form, the CDR3 reads TGTGCCATCAGGCCAGCGGGAATAGATACGCAGTATTTT. This encodes CAIRPAGIDTQYF.

This clonotype has just a few counts. DNA for the CDR3: TGTGCCAGCAGTACAACAATCGGGACAGGGTGGTATGAGCAGTTCTTC. Its protein is CASSTTIGTGWYEQFF. This chain uses TRBV12-3 or TRBV12-4 with TRBJ2-1, with 9 bases aligning to TRBD1. This CDR3 region has 16 residues. V gave up 5 bases and J gave up 8 bases; unmatched junction bases: 13.

This clonotype was seen repeatedly, ten times or more. The J gene is TRBJ2-1, the V gene TRBV10-3, with 8 bases fitting TRBD2. Germline loops: CDR1 ENHRY, CDR2 SYGVKD. The ends lost 6 bases at V and 2 bases at J; junction bases unmatched: 6. The CDR3 extends over 15 amino acids. CDR3 in amino acids: CAIREYSGAYNEQFF. CDR3 nucleotide sequence: TGTGCCATCAGGGAATATAGCGGGGCCTACAATGAGCAGTTCTTC.

This clonotype was recorded at least ten times. CDR3 DNA: TGCAGTGCTAGACCCACACCGGGACAGGGGCCTAGCACCTACACAGATACGCAGTATTTT. Translating it yields CSARPTPGQGPSTYTDTQYF. The V gene is TRBV20-1, the J gene TRBJ2-3, with 10 bases that match TRBD1. The V and J ends lost 2 bases and 2 bases, in that order; junction bases with no gene match: 19. Germline V lookup: CDR1 DFQATT, CDR2 SNEGSKA (reference sequence). CDR3 length: 20 amino acids.

The rearrangement uses TRBV5-5 and TRBJ2-5; TRBD1 matches 9 bases. Losses at the gene ends were 2 bases for V and 5 bases for J; bases not matched to a gene: 7. Germline V lookup: CDR1 SGHKS, CDR2 YYEKEE (reference sequence). There are 15 residues in the CDR3. CDR3 region: CASSFLHRGQETQYF. Here the CDR3 DNA reads TGTGCCAGCAGCTTCTTGCACAGGGGGCAGGAGACCCAGTACTTC.

This clonotype was picked up a small number of times. V usage is TRBV6-6 and J usage is TRBJ1-2; D possibly corresponds to TRBD1 (6 bases). Trimming removed 2 bases from V and 6 bases from J, with 10 bases in between. Germline V gene sequence: CDR1 MNHNY, CDR2 SVGAGI (reference sequence). The CDR3 contains 13 residues. The CDR3: CASSYMGANGYTF. CDR3 DNA: TGTGCCAGCAGTTACATGGGGGCCAATGGCTACACCTTC.

This clonotype has only a few counts. V usage is TRBV30 and J usage is TRBJ2-3; TRBD2 aligns across 14 bases. V gave up 4 bases and J gave up 6 bases; unmatched junction bases: 9. This CDR3 contains 16 residues. Germline values: CDR1 GTSNPN, CDR2 SVGIG (reference sequence). The DNA for the CDR3 is TGTGCCTGGACCCCGGGACTAGCGGGAGTAAGGGATACGCAGTATTTT. This codes for CAWTPGLAGVRDTQYF.

The rearrangement links TRBV6-5 to TRBJ2-1; unclear D gene. The CDR3 contains 15 residues. V was clipped by 2 bases and J by 2 bases, with 10 bases between them. The germline gives CDR1 MNHEY, CDR2 SVGAGI. CDR3 coding DNA: TGTGCCAGCAGTTACCCGCCTCGGCCCTACAATGAGCAGTTCTTC. Translating gives CASSYPPRPYNEQFF.

This clonotype appeared many times. The chain recombines TRBV12-3 or TRBV12-4 with TRBJ2-1, with no clear D. Trimming left V 5 bases short and J 2 bases short, with 19 bases between. This CDR3 is 17 amino acids long. In DNA, the CDR3 is TGTGCCAGCAGTCAGATGAATAGCCTGGGCGCCTACAATGAGCAGTTCTTC. Protein sequence: CASSQMNSLGAYNEQFF.

J is TRBJ2-1 and V is TRBV12-3 or TRBV12-4; the match to TRBD2 covers 16 bases. The ends lost 6 bases at V and 9 bases at J; junction bases unmatched: 14. The CDR3 is 18 residues long. CDR3 in DNA: TGTGCCAGCAGCCCCGGGACTAGCGGGGGGGCGGTAAGATTTGAGCAGTTCTTC. This sequence encodes CASSPGTSGGAVRFEQFF.

This clonotype was counted between two and nine times. The V gene is TRBV12-3 or TRBV12-4, the J gene TRBJ1-2, with D unresolved. CDR3 length: 13 amino acids. Trimming took off 3 bases at V and 4 bases at J, with 9 bases between the two ends. CDR3 DNA sequence: TGTGCCAGCAGTTTCGAGGGCGCCTATGGCTACACCTTC. This gives the protein CASSFEGAYGYTF.